Sequencing of this T cell receptor beta chain was carried out in a study of blood T cells in healthy people across ages. Germline CDR1 reads LNHNV; CDR2 reads YYDKDF (reference sequence). This CDR3 is 16 amino acids long. V lost 0 bases to trimming and J lost 10 bases, with 19 bases between them. The use of a sample-barcoded 5' primer and a J-beta primer mix characterized a second PCR of roughly 6 to 11 cycles. TCRdb re-analysed the 5' RACE reads in MiXCR, keeping a single row per CDR3 protein. Found here are 1.5 million to 2 million distinct CDR3 sequences, about two fifths of them singletons; the top ten hold under 25%.

The material sequenced was blood. The V call is TRBV15, the J call TRBJ2-1, with a possible D match to TRBD2 (6 bases). The sequence came from a human donor in good health. CDR3 protein: CATSRDRDSDKWEQFF. DNA for the CDR3: TGTGCCACCAGCAGAGATCGGGACTCCGATAAGTGGGAGCAGTTCTTC.